The clone carrying this T cell receptor beta chain turned up a few times. Its antigen is currently unknown. The record originates from a study of early T cells in non-severe SARS-CoV-2 infection. The study, taken as a whole, reports: VDJdb matching, biased toward anti-spike CD8 responses, missed private and CD4 specificities.

Individual cDNA molecules received unique molecular identifiers. TCRdb passed the 5' RACE reads through MiXCR, listing each CDR3 protein once. Among about 25,000 distinct CDR3 sequences listed, 4.5% to 7% were seen once. There are 13 residues in the CDR3. Trimming removed 1 base from V and 5 bases from J; junction bases left unmatched: 1. Germline assignment: CDR1 SGDLS and CDR2 YYNGEE. The clonotype comes from an adult who was a healthcare worker with PCR-confirmed SARS-CoV-2 infection or an uninfected control (not recorded which). The chain uses TRBV9 and TRBJ2-3; 7 nucleotides line up with TRBD1. The specimen sequenced was whole blood. The CDR3 sequence is CASSVTGEDTQYF. The DNA for the CDR3 is TGTGCCAGCAGCGTAACAGGGGAAGATACGCAGTATTTT.